Below are 21 T cell receptor beta chains sequenced from a single sample in a study of blood T cell repertoires in COVID-19. Some clones are missing from TCRdb's copy, which holds only in-frame ones; the method was immunoSEQ multiplex PCR. The sample carries over 250,000 clones, roughly nine tenths recorded once. Material for sequencing was PBMCs or T cells enriched from blood (not recorded which). The receptors were sampled from a woman aged 18 to 35 who had recovered from COVID-19.

V gene TRBV30 combines with J gene TRBJ1-1; D is perhaps TRBD1 (5 bases). The CDR3 spans 13 residues. Germline assignment: CDR1 GTSNPN and CDR2 SVGIG (reference sequence). Trimming cost V 8 bases and J 1 base, with 14 bases left between them. The CDR3 region has the DNA TGTGCCGGACAACGTAACAGGAACACTGAAGCTTTCTTT. Amino acid sequence: CAGQRNRNTEAFF.

This clone is a singleton in its sample. The chain employs TRBV5-1 and TRBJ1-6; 7 bases line up with TRBD1. The V segment lost 0 bases and the J segment 3 bases; nucleotides outside the gene matches: 6. The length of the CDR3 is 17 residues. The germline V gene has CDR1 SGHRS and CDR2 YFSETQ. CDR3: CASSLASGDSYNSPLHF. CDR3 nucleotide sequence: TGCGCCAGCAGCTTGGCGTCGGGGGACAGCTATAATTCACCCCTCCACTTT.

The chain combines TRBV5-4 with TRBJ1-1, with D hard to call. V was pared by 4 bases and J by 7 bases, with 14 bases between. CDR1 SGHNT and CDR2 YYREEE come from the germline V gene (reference sequence). This CDR3 region has 13 residues. CDR3 coding DNA: TGTGCCAGCAGCCCAGTGGCAGGAGGTGAAGCTTTCTTT. It specifies CASSPVAGGEAFF.

V is TRBV7-2 and J is TRBJ2-7, with TRBD2 identical over 12 bases. There are 14 residues in the CDR3. The ends lost 5 bases at V and 4 bases at J; junction bases unmatched: 3. From germline, CDR1 is SGHTA and CDR2 FQGNSA. CDR3 loop: CASSPSGGAYEQYF. The CDR3 nucleotides are TGTGCCAGCAGCCCTAGCGGGGGGGCATACGAGCAGTACTTC.

The chain links TRBV12-3 or TRBV12-4 to TRBJ1-6, with unresolved D. The CDR3 has 13 residues. Trimming cost V 7 bases and J 10 bases, with 14 bases left between them. CDR3 nucleotide sequence: TGTGCCAGCAACCGAGAACCCACCTCACCCCTCCACTTT. Amino acids: CASNREPTSPLHF.

This sequence joins TRBV30 and TRBJ1-2, with a tentative D call TRBD1 (5 bases). The CDR3 is 13 residues long. Trimming removed 1 base at V and 6 bases at J, with 12 bases between. Germline CDR1 and CDR2: GTSNPN and SVGIG (reference sequence). The CDR3 DNA is TGTGCCTGGAGTGCGGAGGAGGGGAATGGCTACACCTTC. Protein sequence: CAWSAEEGNGYTF.

This clone has just a few counts. V usage is TRBV5-4 and J usage is TRBJ2-2, with TRBD2 as a possible D gene (5 bases). Trimming took off 1 base at V and 5 bases at J, with 12 bases between the two ends. The CDR3 has 15 residues. The germline V gene encodes CDR1 SGHNT and CDR2 YYREEE (reference sequence). In DNA, the CDR3 is TGTGCCAGCAGCTTGTCCGGAGGAATTACCGGGGAGCTGTTTTTT. Translation gives CASSLSGGITGELFF.

This sequence joins TRBV3-1 (or the pseudogene TRBV3-2) and TRBJ1-2; TRBD1 might be the D (5 bases). The V end was cut by 4 bases, the J end by 4 bases, with 7 bases between. The germline gives CDR1 LGHDT, CDR2 YNNKEL (reference sequence). The CDR3 length is 12 residues. The CDR3 reads CASSLRGYGYTF. The CDR3 nucleotides read TGTGCCAGCAGCCTAAGGGGCTATGGCTACACCTTC.

This sequence joins TRBV4-1 and TRBJ2-7; 8 bases line up with TRBD1. The CDR3 loop spans 15 amino acids. Germline loops: CDR1 MGHRA, CDR2 YSYEKL. The V segment lost 1 base and the J segment 2 bases; nucleotides outside the gene matches: 4. The CDR3 sequence: CASSQGTGSTYEQYF. The CDR3 DNA reads TGCGCCAGCAGCCAAGGGACAGGGAGTACCTACGAGCAGTACTTC.

V usage is TRBV14 and J usage is TRBJ2-3, with a weak D call TRBD2 (5 bases). This CDR3 is 13 amino acids long. Germline V gives CDR1 SGHDN, CDR2 FVKESK. The V gene lost 4 bases and the J gene lost 0 bases, with 5 bases spanning the gap. CDR3 nucleotide sequence: TGTGCCAGCAGCCGACTAAGCACAGATACGCAGTATTTT. This translates into CASSRLSTDTQYF.

This chain links TRBV28 with TRBJ1-1; D unresolved. CDR3 length: 12 amino acids. CDR1 is MDHEN and CDR2 is SYDVKM in the germline V gene. V lost 6 bases and J 3 bases, leaving 8 bases between the germline ends. The DNA for the CDR3 is TGTGCCAGCAGCCCTCTCCACACTGAAGCTTTCTTT. This encodes CASSPLHTEAFF. Based on the CDR3 plus reference TRBV28 and TRBJ1-1, the full variable domain is DVKVTQSSRYLVKRTGEKVFLECVQDMDHENMFWYRQDPGLGLRLIYFSYDVKMKEKGDIPEGYSVSREKKERFSLILESASTNQTSMYLCASSPLHTEAFFGQGTRLTVV.

In this sample, this clone turned up once. This chain joins TRBV15 and TRBJ1-1; D not resolved. CDR1 and CDR2 (germline): LNHNV, YYDKDF (reference sequence). This CDR3 contains 12 residues. Trimming removed 0 bases from V and 8 bases from J, with 7 bases in between. DNA for the CDR3: TGTGCCACCAGCAGAGATCGGAGGGAAGCTTTCTTT. Protein sequence: CATSRDRREAFF.

J is TRBJ1-1 and V is TRBV10-1; 8 bases align to TRBD1. V lost 7 bases and J lost 10; bases outside the gene matches: 8. This CDR3 contains 12 residues. CDR1 is WNHNN and CDR2 is SYGVQD in the germline V gene (reference sequence). The CDR3 is CASTGQGGTAFF. The CDR3 coding sequence is TGCGCCAGCACCGGACAGGGAGGGACAGCTTTCTTT.

Worth noting for this clone: This specimen includes other DNA sequences encoding the same CDR3. This chain links TRBV27 with TRBJ1-1; 10 bases agree with TRBD1. From germline, CDR1 is MNHEY and CDR2 SMNVEV (reference sequence). This CDR3 has 14 amino acids. Trimming cost V 3 bases and J 5 bases; bases outside gene matches: 3. The CDR3 sequence is CASSFGTGVTEAFF. DNA of the CDR3: TGTGCCAGCAGTTTCGGGACAGGGGTGACTGAAGCTTTCTTT.

This sequence joins TRBV9 and TRBJ2-1; TRBD2 aligns across 8 bases. The length of the CDR3 is 16 residues. CDR1 is SGDLS, CDR2 YYNGEE, per germline. V shed 3 bases and J 0 bases; nucleotides not matched to a gene: 5. This CDR3 is CASSAFGGASYNEQFF. CDR3 DNA: TGTGCCAGCAGCGCCTTCGGGGGGGCCTCCTACAATGAGCAGTTCTTC.

The genes are TRBV7-4 and TRBJ1-5, with D perhaps TRBD1 (5 bases). V gave up 5 bases and J gave up 2 bases, with 13 bases separating them. The CDR3 runs to 15 residues. Germline CDR1 SGHVT, CDR2 SQSDAQ. The CDR3 DNA reads as TGTGCCAGCAGCCCTGAAGGACACTGCAATCAGCCCCAGCATTTT. Its translation is CASSPEGHCNQPQHF.

V is TRBV7-9 and J is TRBJ2-3; TRBD2 might be the D (5 bases). V lost 0 bases to trimming and J lost 5 bases, with 6 bases between them. Germline V gives CDR1 SEHNR, CDR2 FQNEAQ (reference sequence). This CDR3 contains 13 residues. The CDR3 nucleotides are TGTGCCAGCAGCTTAGCCGAGGGAGATACGCAGTATTTT. It codes for CASSLAEGDTQYF.

On this clone itself: One end of the junction does not line up with germline, which may come from a read error. The chain is built from TRBV5-1 and TRBJ2-7, with 9 positions matching TRBD2. Per the germline V gene, CDR1 is SGHRS and CDR2 is YFSETQ. This CDR3 region has 18 residues. CDR3 sequence reads: CARSTTRGGAGSSYEQYF. The CDR3 bases are TGCGCCCGCAGCACGACTCGCGGGGGGGCGGGGAGCTCCTACGAGCAGTACTTC.

This rearrangement joins TRBV6-5 to TRBJ1-2; no definite D call. CDR1 and CDR2 from the germline V gene are MNHEY and SVGAGI. This CDR3 is 14 amino acids long. Between the trimmed V and J ends, which lost 0 bases and 4 bases, there was a span of 9 bases. CDR3 DNA sequence: TGTGCCAGCAGTTACTCGCCAGGCAGCTATGGCTACACCTTC. Its translation: CASSYSPGSYGYTF.

The chain couples TRBV5-1 to TRBJ2-1; 8 bases agree with TRBD2. Unmatched junction bases numbered 12, after V lost 0 bases and J lost 7 bases. CDR1 and CDR2 (germline): SGHRS, YFSETQ. The CDR3 loop spans 17 amino acids. CDR3 sequence: CASSLVGGASVVNEQFF. CDR3 coding DNA: TGCGCCAGCAGCTTGGTCGGGGGGGCCTCTGTAGTAAATGAGCAGTTCTTC.

There are a few counts of this clone. The rearrangement uses TRBV5-1 and TRBJ1-6, with 7 bases identical to TRBD1. Trimming cost V 4 bases and J 9 bases; bases outside gene matches: 7. This CDR3 has 14 amino acids. CDR1 and CDR2 from the germline V gene are SGHRS and YFSETQ. CDR3 nucleotide sequence: TGCGCCAGCAGCCGCACAGGGGACCGTTCACCCCTCCACTTT. Protein: CASSRTGDRSPLHF.